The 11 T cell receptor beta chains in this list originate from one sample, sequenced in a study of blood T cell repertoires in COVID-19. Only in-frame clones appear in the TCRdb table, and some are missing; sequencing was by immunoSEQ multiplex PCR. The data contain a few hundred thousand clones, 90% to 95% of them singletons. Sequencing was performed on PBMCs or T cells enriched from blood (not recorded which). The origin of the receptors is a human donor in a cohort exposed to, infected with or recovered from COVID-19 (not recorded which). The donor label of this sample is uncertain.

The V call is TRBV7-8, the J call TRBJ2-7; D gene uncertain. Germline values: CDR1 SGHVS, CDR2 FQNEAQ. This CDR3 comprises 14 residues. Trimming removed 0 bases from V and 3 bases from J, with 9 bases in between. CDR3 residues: CASSLARMFYEQYF. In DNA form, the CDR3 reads TGTGCCAGCAGCTTAGCCAGGATGTTCTACGAGCAGTACTTC.

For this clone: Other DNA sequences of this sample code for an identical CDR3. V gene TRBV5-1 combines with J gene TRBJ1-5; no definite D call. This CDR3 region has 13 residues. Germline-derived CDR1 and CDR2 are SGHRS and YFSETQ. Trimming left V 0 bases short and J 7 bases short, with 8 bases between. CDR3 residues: CASSLAGGQPQHF. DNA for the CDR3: TGCGCCAGCAGCTTGGCCGGCGGGCAGCCCCAGCATTTT. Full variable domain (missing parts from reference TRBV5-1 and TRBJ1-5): KAGVTQTPRYLIKTRGQQVTLSCSPISGHRSVSWYQQTPGQGLQFLFEYFSETQRNKGNFPGRFSGRQFSNSRSEMNVSTLELGDSALYLCASSLAGGQPQHFGDGTRLSIL.

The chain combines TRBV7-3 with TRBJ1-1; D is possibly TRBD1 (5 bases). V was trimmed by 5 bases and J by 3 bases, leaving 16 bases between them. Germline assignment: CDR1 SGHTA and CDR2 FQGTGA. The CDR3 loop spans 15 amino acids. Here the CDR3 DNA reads TGTGCCAGCAGCGTTACAGGACCTGGGGACACTGAAGCTTTCTTT. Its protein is CASSVTGPGDTEAFF.

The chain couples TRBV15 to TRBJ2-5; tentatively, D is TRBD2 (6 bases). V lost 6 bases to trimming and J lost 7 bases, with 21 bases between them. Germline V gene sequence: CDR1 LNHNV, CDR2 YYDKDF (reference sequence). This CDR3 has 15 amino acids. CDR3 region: CATSHLGRFYWTQYF. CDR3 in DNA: TGTGCCACCAGTCACTTAGGGAGGTTCTATTGGACCCAGTACTTC.

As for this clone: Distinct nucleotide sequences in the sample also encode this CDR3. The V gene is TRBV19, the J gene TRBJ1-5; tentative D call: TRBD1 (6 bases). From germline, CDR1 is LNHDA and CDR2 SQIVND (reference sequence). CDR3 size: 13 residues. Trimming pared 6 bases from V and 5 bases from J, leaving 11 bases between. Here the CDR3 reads CASSTTGYQPQHF. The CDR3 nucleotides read TGTGCCAGTAGCACGACAGGTTATCAGCCCCAGCATTTT.

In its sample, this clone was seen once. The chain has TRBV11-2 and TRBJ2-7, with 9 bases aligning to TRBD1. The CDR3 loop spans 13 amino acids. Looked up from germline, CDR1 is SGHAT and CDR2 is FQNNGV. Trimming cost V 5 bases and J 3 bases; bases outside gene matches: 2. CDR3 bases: TGTGCCAGCAGCGCGACAGGGGGCTACGAGCAGTACTTC. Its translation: CASSATGGYEQYF.

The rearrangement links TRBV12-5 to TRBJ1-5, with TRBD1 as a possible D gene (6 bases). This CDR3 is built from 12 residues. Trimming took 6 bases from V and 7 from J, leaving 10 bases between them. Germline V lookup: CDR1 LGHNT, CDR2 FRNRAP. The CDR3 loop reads CASGGGNQPQHF. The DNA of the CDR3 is TGTGCTAGTGGAGGGGGTAACCAGCCCCAGCATTTT.

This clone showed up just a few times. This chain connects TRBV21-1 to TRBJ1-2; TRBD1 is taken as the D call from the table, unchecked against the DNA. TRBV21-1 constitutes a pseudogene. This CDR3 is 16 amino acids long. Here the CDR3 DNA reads TGTGCCAGCAGCAAAGCCAGACAGGGGAGGACCTATGGCTACACCTTC. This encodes CASSKARQGRTYGYTF.

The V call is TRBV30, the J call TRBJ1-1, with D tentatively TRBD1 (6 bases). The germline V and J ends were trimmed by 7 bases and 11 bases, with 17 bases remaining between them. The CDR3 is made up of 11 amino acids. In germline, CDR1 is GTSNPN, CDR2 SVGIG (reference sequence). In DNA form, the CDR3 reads TGTGCCTTTTCCGGGGGGCTGAAGGCTTTCTTT. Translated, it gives CAFSGGLKAFF.

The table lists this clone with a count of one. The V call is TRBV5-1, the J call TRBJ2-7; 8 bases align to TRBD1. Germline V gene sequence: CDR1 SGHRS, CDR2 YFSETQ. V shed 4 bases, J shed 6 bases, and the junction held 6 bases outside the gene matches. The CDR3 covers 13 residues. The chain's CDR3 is CASSLQGASEQYF. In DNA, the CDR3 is TGCGCCAGCAGCCTGCAGGGGGCGTCCGAGCAGTACTTC. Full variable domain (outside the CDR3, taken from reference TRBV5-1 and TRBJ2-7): KAGVTQTPRYLIKTRGQQVTLSCSPISGHRSVSWYQQTPGQGLQFLFEYFSETQRNKGNFPGRFSGRQFSNSRSEMNVSTLELGDSALYLCASSLQGASEQYFGPGTRLTVT.

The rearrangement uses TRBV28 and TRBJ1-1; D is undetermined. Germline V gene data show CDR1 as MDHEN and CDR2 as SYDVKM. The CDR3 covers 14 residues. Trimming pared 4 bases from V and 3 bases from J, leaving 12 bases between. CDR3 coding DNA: TGTGCCAGCAGTTACCCTCGGAGAGACACTGAAGCTTTCTTT. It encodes CASSYPRRDTEAFF.